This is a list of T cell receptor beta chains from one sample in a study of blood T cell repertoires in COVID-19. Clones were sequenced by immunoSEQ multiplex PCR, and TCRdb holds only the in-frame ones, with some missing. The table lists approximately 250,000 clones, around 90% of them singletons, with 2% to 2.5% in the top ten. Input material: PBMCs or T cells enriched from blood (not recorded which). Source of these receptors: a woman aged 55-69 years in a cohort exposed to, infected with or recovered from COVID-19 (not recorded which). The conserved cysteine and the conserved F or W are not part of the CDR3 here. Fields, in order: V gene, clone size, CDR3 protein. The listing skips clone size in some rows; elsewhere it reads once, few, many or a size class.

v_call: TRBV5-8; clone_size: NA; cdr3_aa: ASSLDTGVRETQY
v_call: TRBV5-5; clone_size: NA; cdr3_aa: ASSLEGAHGQPQH
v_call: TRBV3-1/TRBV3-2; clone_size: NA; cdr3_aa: ASSQDHDKLPGANVLT
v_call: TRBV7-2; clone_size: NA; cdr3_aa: ASSLEQVNQPQH
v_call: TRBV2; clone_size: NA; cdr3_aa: ASSEEGRGEGYT
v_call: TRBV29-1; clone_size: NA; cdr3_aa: SVESPTAREQY
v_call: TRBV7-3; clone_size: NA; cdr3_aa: ASSLNGRDTDTQY
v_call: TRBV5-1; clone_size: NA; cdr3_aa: ASGAGISNPYNSPLH
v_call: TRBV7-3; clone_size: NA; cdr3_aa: ASSLTSGTNTGELF
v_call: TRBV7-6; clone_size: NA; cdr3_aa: ASSWGSSGSKDTQY
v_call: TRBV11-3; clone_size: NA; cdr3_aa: ASSLGASGGASPDTQY
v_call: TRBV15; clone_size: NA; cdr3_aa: ATSRDVEIGRVLNTQY
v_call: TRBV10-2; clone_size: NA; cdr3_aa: ASRPSGTGGSEQY
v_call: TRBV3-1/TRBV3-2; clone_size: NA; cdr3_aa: ASSQDLGQMNTEAF
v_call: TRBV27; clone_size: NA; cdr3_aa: ASSLTGVTYEQY
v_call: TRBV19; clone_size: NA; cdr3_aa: ASSIGGTGNQPQH
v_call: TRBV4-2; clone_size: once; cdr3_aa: ASARTSEGGEQY
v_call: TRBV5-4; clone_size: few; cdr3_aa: ASSRGPDDQPQH
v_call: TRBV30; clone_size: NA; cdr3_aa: AWSLVVRQDSYEQY
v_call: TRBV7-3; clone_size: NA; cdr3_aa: ASSLRWETSTDTQY
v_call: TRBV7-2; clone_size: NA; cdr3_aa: ASSSETSGIGELF
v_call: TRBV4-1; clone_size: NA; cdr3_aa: ASTKGALAKNIQY
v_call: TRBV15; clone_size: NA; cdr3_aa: ATSRDRGYEQY
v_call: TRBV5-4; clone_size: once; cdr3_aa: ASSSDGGHTDTQY
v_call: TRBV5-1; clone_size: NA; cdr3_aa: ASSLAGSSYNEQF